The next 13 T cell receptor beta chains were all read from a single sample in a study of shared clonotypes between healthy human individuals. Positive CCR7 selection of CD45RO-negative cells yielded the naive CD8 cells, and terminally differentiated effector memory CD45RA+ cells were excluded. Here immunoSEQ multiplex PCR was the method, and the copy in TCRdb shows in-frame clones only, minus some. The table has about 700,000 clones, 92% seen once; the top ten hold approximately 22%. What was sequenced was naive CD8+ T cells sorted from blood. These receptors were collected from a young man in good health.

The rearrangement uses TRBV23-1 and TRBJ2-1, with a tentative D call TRBD1 (6 bases). TRBV23-1 is an ORF; its function is uncertain. V lost 2 bases and J 7 bases, leaving 9 bases between the germline ends. The CDR3 extends over 13 amino acids. CDR3 residues: CASSQQGRNEQFF. CDR3 nucleotide sequence: TGCGCCAGCAGTCAACAGGGGCGGAATGAGCAGTTCTTC.

This clone was seen only a few times. The CDR3 region is CAIRLSADQSVEQFF. The CDR3 DNA sequence: TGTGCCATCAGACTATCCGCTGACCAATCGGTTGAGCAGTTCTTC. The rearrangement links TRBV10-3 to TRBJ2-1; D remains unclear. The length of the CDR3 is 15 residues. V was shortened by 6 bases and J by 9 bases, with 21 bases between the two germline ends. Per the germline V gene, CDR1 is ENHRY and CDR2 is SYGVKD.

V gene TRBV20-1 combines with J gene TRBJ2-7; D gene unclear. CDR3 length: 11 residues. V was pared by 4 bases and J by 3 bases, with 7 bases between. Germline V CDR1 and CDR2: DFQATT, SNEGSKA (reference sequence). In DNA, the CDR3 is TGCAGTGCTAAGGACGGCTACGAGCAGTACTTC. It is translated as CSAKDGYEQYF.

As to this clone: Other DNA sequences in this specimen translate into the identical CDR3. The rearrangement links TRBV27 to TRBJ2-7, with 11 bases fitting TRBD2. Trimming removed 4 bases from V and 3 bases from J; junction bases left unmatched: 2. The CDR3 is 14 amino acids. CDR1 is MNHEY, CDR2 SMNVEV, per germline (reference sequence). The CDR3 DNA follows: TGTGCCAGCAGTTCAGGGACTAGCGGCTACGAGCAGTACTTC. Translating gives CASSSGTSGYEQYF.

This chain connects TRBV14 to TRBJ1-1; possible D gene TRBD1, 5 bases. The V end was cut by 4 bases, the J end by 7 bases, with 10 bases between. Germline assignment: CDR1 SGHDN and CDR2 FVKESK. The CDR3 spans 12 residues. CDR3 region: CASSRHGGEAFF. The DNA of the CDR3 is TGTGCCAGCAGCCGCCACGGGGGTGAAGCTTTCTTT.

The CDR3 DNA reads TGCAGCGTTGGTAGAGGCAATCAGCCCCAGCATTTT. Protein sequence: CSVGRGNQPQHF. The chain joins TRBV29-1 to TRBJ1-5; D remains unclear. In germline, CDR1 is SQVTM, CDR2 ANQGSEA. CDR3 length: 12 amino acids. Between the trimmed V and J ends, which lost 4 bases and 2 bases, there was a span of 6 bases.

This chain connects TRBV2 to TRBJ2-7; 10 bases are a match to TRBD1. CDR1 is SNHLY, CDR2 FYNNEI, per germline. With V trimmed by 6 bases and J by 4 bases, 6 bases remained unmatched. The CDR3 totals 14 residues. The CDR3 loop is CASRAGTGDYEQYF. DNA of the CDR3: TGTGCCAGCAGGGCCGGGACAGGGGATTACGAGCAGTACTTC.

This chain connects TRBV7-9 to TRBJ2-5, with 8 bases lining up with TRBD1. The germline V gene encodes CDR1 SEHNR and CDR2 FQNEAQ (reference sequence). The CDR3 contains 16 residues. V lost 0 bases to trimming and J lost 5 bases; unmatched junction nucleotides: 8. The DNA for the CDR3 is TGTGCCAGCAGCTTAGCGGCAGGGGGCTTACGGGAGACCCAGTACTTC. Protein sequence: CASSLAAGGLRETQYF.

This chain joins TRBV10-3 and TRBJ2-7; no reliable D call. The CDR3 is made up of 14 amino acids. The germline gives CDR1 ENHRY, CDR2 SYGVKD. V lost 3 bases and J 3 bases, leaving 12 bases between the germline ends. The CDR3 nucleotides read TGTGCCATCAGTGATGAAGGAAGAGTCTACGAGCAGTACTTC. Translating it yields CAISDEGRVYEQYF.

This clone was seen once. The chain has TRBV19 and TRBJ2-2, with D unclear. The ends were cut back, 6 bases at V and 6 bases at J, with 14 bases in the middle. Germline loops: CDR1 LNHDA, CDR2 SQIVND (reference sequence). The CDR3 spans 14 residues. Here the CDR3 reads CASSDPARAGELFF. The CDR3 coding sequence is TGTGCCAGTAGCGATCCAGCTCGCGCCGGGGAGCTGTTTTTT.

V is TRBV27 and J is TRBJ2-2; D may be TRBD1 or TRBD2 (5 bases each). The germline V gene encodes CDR1 MNHEY and CDR2 SMNVEV (reference sequence). The CDR3 extends over 13 amino acids. Trimming removed 3 bases at V and 6 bases at J, with 8 bases between. CDR3 sequence: CASSFGTAGELFF. The CDR3 DNA follows: TGTGCCAGCAGTTTCGGGACGGCCGGGGAGCTGTTTTTT.

The chain combines TRBV19 with TRBJ1-1; the D is unclear. This CDR3 contains 15 residues. The ends were cut back, 10 bases at V and 6 bases at J, with 24 bases in the middle. CDR1 LNHDA and CDR2 SQIVND come from the germline V gene (reference sequence). Here the CDR3 reads CATKTVAANNAEAFF. The CDR3, as DNA: TGTGCCACTAAAACGGTGGCCGCCAACAACGCTGAAGCTTTCTTT. Using reference TRBV19 and TRBJ1-1 for the parts outside the CDR3, the full variable domain is DGGITQSPKYLFRKEGQNVTLSCEQNLNHDAMYWYRQDPGQGLRLIYYSQIVNDFQKGDIAEGYSVSREKKESFPLTVTSAQKNPTAFYLCATKTVAANNAEAFFGQGTRLTVV.

The rearrangement uses TRBV27 and TRBJ2-1; 11 bases are a match to TRBD2. Germline V CDR1 and CDR2: MNHEY, SMNVEV (reference sequence). With V trimmed by 2 bases and J by 9 bases, 9 bases remained unmatched. The CDR3 is 16 amino acids. The CDR3 spells CASSLLLAGDSVEQFF. DNA for the CDR3: TGTGCCAGCAGTTTACTACTAGCGGGAGATTCCGTTGAGCAGTTCTTC.